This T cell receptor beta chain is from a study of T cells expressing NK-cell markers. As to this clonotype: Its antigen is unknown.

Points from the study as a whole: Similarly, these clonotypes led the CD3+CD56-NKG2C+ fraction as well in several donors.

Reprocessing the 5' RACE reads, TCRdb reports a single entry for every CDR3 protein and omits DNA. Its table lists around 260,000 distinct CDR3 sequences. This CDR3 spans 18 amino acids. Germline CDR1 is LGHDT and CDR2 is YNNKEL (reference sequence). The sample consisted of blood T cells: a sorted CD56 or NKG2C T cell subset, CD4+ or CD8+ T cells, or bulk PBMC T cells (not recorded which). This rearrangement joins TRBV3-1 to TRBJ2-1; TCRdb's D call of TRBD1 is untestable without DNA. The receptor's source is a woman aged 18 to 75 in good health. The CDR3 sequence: CASSQGGQGPGSYNEQFF.